These T cell receptor beta chains were read from a single sample in a study of identifying expanded T cells in peripheral blood. Method: immunoSEQ multiplex PCR; TCRdb's copy keeps in-frame clones and lacks some. This table has approximately 56,000 clones, approximately 79% appearing once. The sample comprised blood. The receptors here all came from a person aged 18 to 70 in good health. Each CDR3 is given with its conserved first and last residue.

cdr3_aa	v_call	j_call
CSAQRTGGTDTQYF	TRBV29-1	TRBJ2-3
CASSQGSADPAGDTQYF	TRBV4-2	TRBJ2-3
CASRPSETQYF	TRBV2	TRBJ2-5
CASSERQGSGNTIYF	TRBV2	TRBJ1-3
CAWSPRGRGNQPQHF	TRBV30	TRBJ1-5
CASSLGLAGAEQFF	TRBV7-9	TRBJ2-1
CASSPWVEGNTEAFF	TRBV7-9	TRBJ1-1
CASSESAGMNEKLFF	TRBV10-1	TRBJ1-4
CASSLGYTYNEQFF	TRBV5-1	TRBJ2-1
CASSPRPMGVGNTIYF	TRBV9	TRBJ1-3
CASSLGAVMETQYF	TRBV7-9	TRBJ2-5
CASSQDRRTGISSGYTF	TRBV14	TRBJ1-2
CASSEASGELGDTQYF	TRBV6-1	TRBJ2-3
CACRTSGGTDTQYF	TRBV30	TRBJ2-3
CASSNKRRVAGYTF	TRBV19	TRBJ1-2
CASRGDTDYGYTF	TRBV2	TRBJ1-2
CASSVGTGGIYGYTF	TRBV9	TRBJ1-2
CASSSAAGFNEQYF	TRBV5-4	TRBJ2-7
CASSFYREDTEAFF	TRBV7-2	TRBJ1-1
CASSYGRANYGYTF	TRBV28	TRBJ1-2
CASSHLQGNRDTQYF	TRBV7-2	TRBJ2-3
CASSQEYRVNYGYTF	TRBV4-3	TRBJ1-2
CASSSGGSYEQYF	TRBV5-1	TRBJ2-7
CAWRGGGYNYGYTF	TRBV30	TRBJ1-2
CAWSEVGINYGYTF	TRBV30	TRBJ1-2
CAVVSGNTIYF	TRBV27	TRBJ1-3
CASSYYDNSYEQYF	TRBV6-5	TRBJ2-7
CASGTGVGYTF	TRBV14	TRBJ1-2
CASSERSAVSNTGELFF	TRBV6-1	TRBJ2-2
CAWRGVSSYNEQFF	TRBV30	TRBJ2-1
CASSQSAGAGYGYTF	TRBV6-4	TRBJ1-2
CASSLAEGYTF	TRBV7-6	TRBJ1-2
CASSQDRDRVETQYF	TRBV4-3	TRBJ2-5
CASSLVRGTGGYTF	TRBV11-3	TRBJ1-2
CATSRGQGDQPQHF	TRBV15	TRBJ1-5
CASSQEVTPRDEQFF	TRBV4-2	TRBJ2-1
CASSYVRYEQFF	TRBV6-5	TRBJ2-1
CSVDGPQTVEAFF	TRBV29-1	TRBJ1-1
CASTFDGSNSGNTIYF	TRBV6-6	TRBJ1-3
CASSAVGGRRDTQYF	TRBV5-4	TRBJ2-3
CARSLRGGNEWFF	TRBV5-3	TRBJ2-1
CASTPKGLKTDTQYF	TRBV6-6	TRBJ2-3
CASSPTRQSYGYTF	TRBV7-2	TRBJ1-2
CASSQDPANEQFF	TRBV4-3	TRBJ2-1
CASNLQGFEQFF	TRBV6-5	TRBJ2-1
CASSPWGTRVYGYTF	TRBV4-2	TRBJ1-2
CASRTGGRGNTEAFF	TRBV25-1	TRBJ1-1
CASSLGGTGGRWPQHF	TRBV5-6	TRBJ1-5
CASSEAYSNQPQHF	TRBV2	TRBJ1-5
CATAPGPAATNEKLFF	TRBV15	TRBJ1-4
CASSLGDYGYTF	TRBV7-9	TRBJ1-2
CASSFFSDEQFF	TRBV11-2	TRBJ2-1
CASRADIVFPYGYTF	TRBV2	TRBJ1-2
CASSYPGPLGNTIYF	TRBV6-5	TRBJ1-3
CATGLVEETQYF	TRBV10-2	TRBJ2-5
CASSLVPGKGETQYF	TRBV11-2	TRBJ2-5
CASGLVLRGLAGVGETQYF	TRBV12-5	TRBJ2-5
CSVELLGGMRSQYF	TRBV29-1	TRBJ2-5